The rows below give T cell receptor beta chains drawn from one sample of a study of follicular helper T cells after annual influenza vaccination. Produced via immunoSEQ multiplex PCR; TCRdb's table is partial and in-frame only. The repertoire consists of around 2,800 clones, with 79% occurring once and the leading ten covering roughly 1.5%. The sequencing here drew on CXCR5+ CD38- circulating T follicular helper cells from blood, taken on the day of influenza vaccination. The receptors were sampled from an adult who received the influenza vaccine. CDR3s include the opening cysteine and the closing phenylalanine or tryptophan. A D gene is named only where the DNA matches it firmly. Size is omitted from some rows. Given values are once, few, many or a class for expanded clones.

size	D	V	J	CDR3	DNA
NA	NA	TRBV18	TRBJ1-6	CASSQSSGVSPLHF	TGTGCCAGCTCACAATCGTCAGGGGTCTCACCCCTCCACTTT
NA	NA	TRBV7-2	TRBJ2-2	CASSLDGGAVGELFF	TGTGCCAGCAGCTTAGATGGGGGGGCGGTCGGGGAGCTGTTTTTT
NA	NA	TRBV19	TRBJ1-4	CASSTGAVTNEKLFF	TGTGCCAGTAGTACGGGGGCGGTAACTAATGAAAAACTGTTTTTT
NA	NA	TRBV29-1	TRBJ2-5	CSVERGAQETQYF	TGCAGCGTTGAGAGGGGAGCCCAAGAGACCCAGTACTTC
NA	NA	TRBV19	TRBJ2-2	CASSIWAGELFF	TGTGCCAGTAGTATATGGGCCGGGGAGCTGTTTTTT
NA	NA	TRBV7-3	TRBJ1-1	CASSQGMNTEAFF	TGTGCCAGCAGCCAAGGAATGAACACTGAAGCTTTCTTT
NA	TRBD1	TRBV19	TRBJ2-3	CASSIRLGTGPDTQYF	TGTGCCAGTAGTATTCGCCTCGGGACAGGGCCAGATACGCAGTATTTT
NA	NA	TRBV29-1	TRBJ1-1	CSVEGNTEAFF	TGCAGCGTTGAGGGGAACACTGAAGCTTTCTTT
NA	NA	TRBV5-1	TRBJ2-1	CASRSSVGNEQFF	TGCGCCAGCAGGAGTAGCGTTGGCAATGAGCAGTTCTTC
once	NA	TRBV21-1	TRBJ1-2	CASTVKRGYGYTF	TGTGCCAGCACAGTGAAGAGGGGCTATGGCTACACCTTC
NA	TRBD1	TRBV14	TRBJ1-2	CASSRSLRDRTNYGYTF	TGTGCCAGCAGCCGAAGTCTCCGGGACAGGACCAACTATGGCTACACCTTC
NA	TRBD2	TRBV5-4	TRBJ2-7	CASSLSPGTTYEQYF	TGTGCCAGCAGCTTGTCCCCAGGGACTACCTACGAGCAGTACTTC
NA	NA	TRBV4-1	TRBJ2-7	CASSQDGGWSGLLYEQYF	TGCGCCAGCAGCCAAGATGGGGGGTGGTCGGGACTCCTATACGAGCAGTACTTC
NA	NA	TRBV4-3	TRBJ1-6	CASSHAGHLNNSPLHF	TGCGCCAGCAGCCACGCGGGACACTTAAATAATTCACCCCTCCACTTT
NA	TRBD2	TRBV5-8	TRBJ2-5	CASSPGLAGQETQYF	TGTGCCAGCAGCCCTGGACTAGCGGGCCAAGAGACCCAGTACTTC
NA	NA	TRBV5-1	TRBJ2-4	CASSFGALLAKNIQYF	TGCGCCAGCAGCTTTGGAGCCCTGCTAGCCAAAAACATTCAGTACTTC
NA	TRBD2	TRBV19	TRBJ2-7	CASSLAGGPYEQYF	TGTGCCAGTAGTTTGGCGGGGGGGCCTTACGAGCAGTACTTC
few	NA	TRBV10-3	TRBJ1-2	CAISAAGDYGYTF	TGTGCCATCAGTGCGGCGGGGGACTATGGCTACACCTTC
NA	NA	TRBV9	TRBJ2-3	CASSPQGVAVDTQYF	TGTGCCAGCAGCCCTCAAGGGGTAGCCGTTGATACGCAGTATTTT
NA	TRBD1	TRBV2	TRBJ2-2	CASIGTGGVTGELFF	TGTGCCAGCATAGGAACAGGGGGCGTCACCGGGGAGCTGTTTTTT
NA	NA	TRBV19	TRBJ1-5	CASSITSITGNNQPQHF	TGTGCCAGTAGTATCACCAGCATTACCGGAAACAATCAGCCCCAGCATTTT
few	TRBD2	TRBV19	TRBJ2-2	CASMPPGLQTGELFF	TGTGCCAGTATGCCCCCGGGACTACAGACCGGGGAGCTGTTTTTT
few	TRBD2	TRBV4-3	TRBJ2-5	CASSQGQTSGGRETQYF	TGCGCCAGCAGCCAAGGACAAACTAGCGGGGGGCGGGAGACCCAGTACTTC
NA	NA	TRBV15	TRBJ1-2	CATSARVAGDYGYTF	TGTGCCACCAGCGCCCGAGTAGCAGGGGACTATGGCTACACCTTC
NA	TRBD1	TRBV7-8	TRBJ2-3	CASSLSTGGRTDTQYF	TGTGCCAGCAGCTTATCCACAGGGGGCCGCACAGATACGCAGTATTTT
once	NA	TRBV10-3	TRBJ1-1	CAIRGGEGWTEAFF	TGTGCCATCAGGGGGGGAGAGGGATGGACTGAAGCTTTCTTT
NA	NA	TRBV10-3	TRBJ1-5	CAIQGDPNQPQHF	TGTGCCATCCAAGGGGATCCAAATCAGCCCCAGCATTTT
few	TRBD2	TRBV7-6	TRBJ2-1	CASSLEASGGDNEQFF	TGTGCCAGCAGCTTAGAGGCTAGCGGGGGGGACAATGAGCAGTTCTTC
NA	TRBD1	TRBV4-2	TRBJ2-5	CASSPGQGEETQYF	TGTGCCAGCAGCCCGGGACAGGGAGAAGAGACCCAGTACTTC
NA	TRBD1	TRBV5-5	TRBJ2-6	CASSLSGTGGTGANVLTF	TGTGCCAGCAGCTTATCCGGGACAGGGGGCACTGGGGCCAACGTCCTGACTTTC